This T cell receptor beta chain was captured in a study of blood T cells in healthy people across ages. Primers used in a second PCR of roughly 7 to 12 cycles were a sample-barcoded 5' primer and a J-beta primer mix. Each single sample gave us at least 2.5 million CDR3-containing paired-end reads. TCRdb re-called the 5' RACE reads through MiXCR, storing one row per CDR3 protein. The table lists some 710,000 distinct CDR3 sequences, 20% to 25% of them singletons. Study conclusions and caveats: Per million T cells, TCR beta diversity dropped about linearly as age rose. Compared with aged donors, long-lived donors showed fewer expanded clones, suggesting selection.

For this clonotype: Its antigen is as yet unknown.

Per the germline V gene, CDR1 is SQVTM and CDR2 is ANQGSEA. After removal of 4 bases from V and 7 bases from J, the junction contained 3 bases not matched to a gene. CDR3 length: 13 amino acids. Sequences were obtained from blood. The source is a man between 70 and 80 years old in good health. This chain connects TRBV29-1 to TRBJ2-4, with 11 bases fitting TRBD2. The CDR3 region is CSVVTSGNNIQYF. CDR3 DNA: TGCAGCGTTGTGACTAGCGGGAACAACATTCAGTACTTC.